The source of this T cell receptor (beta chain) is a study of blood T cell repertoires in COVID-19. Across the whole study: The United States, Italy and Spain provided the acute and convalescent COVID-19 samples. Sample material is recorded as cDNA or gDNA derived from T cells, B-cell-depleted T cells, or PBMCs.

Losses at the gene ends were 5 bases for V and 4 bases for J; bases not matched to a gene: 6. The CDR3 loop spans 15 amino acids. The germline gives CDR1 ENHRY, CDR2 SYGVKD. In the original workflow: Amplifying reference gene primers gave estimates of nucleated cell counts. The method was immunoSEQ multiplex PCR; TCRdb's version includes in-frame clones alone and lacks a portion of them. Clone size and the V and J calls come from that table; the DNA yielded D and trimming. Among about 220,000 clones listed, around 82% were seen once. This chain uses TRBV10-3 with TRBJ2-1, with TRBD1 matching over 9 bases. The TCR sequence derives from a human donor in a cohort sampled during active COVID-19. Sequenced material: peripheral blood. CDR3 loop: CAISTGTGFYNEQFF. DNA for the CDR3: TGTGCCATCAGTACCGGGACAGGGTTTTACAATGAGCAGTTCTTC.